These T cell receptor beta chains were read from a single sample in a study of shared clonotypes between healthy human individuals. The assay was immunoSEQ multiplex PCR, and TCRdb's table has in-frame clones only and misses some. The repertoire holds roughly 530,000 clones, 96% seen once, with 0.05% to 0.07% in the top ten. The sample was naive CD4+ T cells sorted from blood. Source of these receptors: a woman aged 30 to 39 in good health. Both conserved end residues are part of each CDR3. The D gene is left open where the match is weak. Size is omitted from some rows. Given values are once, few, many or a class for expanded clones.

TGTGCCAGCAAGCAAGGTCTGGAAAACACCATATATTTT CASKQGLENTIYF TRBV28 . TRBJ1-3 .
TGTGCCAGCAGCAAGGCGGGAGGCACCTACGAGCAGTACTTC CASSKAGGTYEQYF TRBV6-5 . TRBJ2-7 TRBD2
TGCGCCAGCAGCCCCGGGACAGGGGGATCACCCCTCCACTTT CASSPGTGGSPLHF TRBV5-1 . TRBJ1-6 TRBD1
TGTGCCAGCAGTTTACCTGGGGCGGGGGAAGCTTTCTTT CASSLPGAGEAFF TRBV27 . TRBJ1-1 .
TGTGCCAGCAGCCAGCAGGGGGACCTCTACAATGAGCAGTTCTTC CASSQQGDLYNEQFF TRBV7-2 . TRBJ2-1 TRBD1
TGTGCCAGTAGGGACCGTGGGACAGGGAACTATGGCTACACCTTC CASRDRGTGNYGYTF TRBV19 . TRBJ1-2 TRBD1
TGTGCCAGCAGCTTAAAAGGTAACAGGCACGAGCAGTACTTC CASSLKGNRHEQYF TRBV7-9 once TRBJ2-7 .
TGTGCCAGCAGCTCAGTGGAGGCAGGGAGTGAAGCTTTCTTT CASSSVEAGSEAFF TRBV11-3 . TRBJ1-1 .
TGTGCCAGCAGTCGACAGGGGAACAAAGCTTTCTTT CASSRQGNKAFF TRBV28 . TRBJ1-1 TRBD1
TGTGCCAGCAGTGATGAAGCGGGAGTTCACGAGCAGTACTTC CASSDEAGVHEQYF TRBV2 . TRBJ2-7 TRBD2
TGTGCCAGCAGCCGCAACGAGGGAGAGACCCAGTACTTC CASSRNEGETQYF TRBV5-4 . TRBJ2-5 .
TGTGCCAGCAGCAAAGACTGGAACACTGAAGCTTTCTTT CASSKDWNTEAFF TRBV2 . TRBJ1-1 .
TGTGCCAGCTCACCACCGCTCGGAACGAACACTGAAGCTTTCTTT CASSPPLGTNTEAFF TRBV18 . TRBJ1-1 .
TGTGCCAGCAGTGAATTGGCAGGGGGCGAGACCCAGTACTTC CASSELAGGETQYF TRBV2 . TRBJ2-5 TRBD1
TGTGCCAGCATTTACAGGGGCCCTTATCCCCCAGATACGCAGTATTTT CASIYRGPYPPDTQYF TRBV6-5 . TRBJ2-3 TRBD1
TGTGCCGGAACCGGGACAGACTACAATGAGCAGTTCTTC CAGTGTDYNEQFF TRBV5-8 . TRBJ2-1 TRBD1
TGTGCCAGCTCACCGATTAATCAAGAGACCCAGTACTTC CASSPINQETQYF TRBV18 . TRBJ2-5 .
TGCGCCAGCCAGGGACTAGCGGGCCACAATGAGCAGTTCTTC CASQGLAGHNEQFF TRBV5-1 . TRBJ2-1 TRBD2
TGCGCCAGCAGCCAGGACACCGGATCGGGAGATACGCAGTATTTT CASSQDTGSGDTQYF TRBV5-1 once TRBJ2-3 .
TGTGCCACCCGTAAGCGGGGAATTGACGCTACGCAGTATTTT CATRKRGIDATQYF TRBV15 . TRBJ2-3 TRBD2
TGTGCCAGCAGTGTTAGGGAAGAGACCCAGTACTTC CASSVREETQYF TRBV2 once TRBJ2-5 .
TGTGCCAGCAGGAAACCCCCTTTTTACGAGCAGTACTTC CASRKPPFYEQYF TRBV6-1 . TRBJ2-7 .
TGCGCCAGCAGCCAAGGCCCCAGCGGGCTCTCCTACGAGCAGTACTTC CASSQGPSGLSYEQYF TRBV4-1 . TRBJ2-7 .
TGCGCCAGCAGCTTGGACCTCAATGAGCAGTTCTTC CASSLDLNEQFF TRBV5-1 . TRBJ2-1 .
TGTGCCAGCAGCTTAGTGGCAGGGAATGCCACTGAAGCTTTCTTT CASSLVAGNATEAFF TRBV11-3 . TRBJ1-1 .
TGCAGCGTTGAACGGGCAGGGGGGGGCTACGAGCAGTACTTC CSVERAGGGYEQYF TRBV29-1 once TRBJ2-7 .
TGTGCCAGCCGTAAGGGGGGTTCCACTGAAGCTTTCTTT CASRKGGSTEAFF TRBV27 . TRBJ1-1 .
TGTGCCAGCAGTCCCCCGGCGGGAGGGCCCTACGAGCAGTACTTC CASSPPAGGPYEQYF TRBV28 once TRBJ2-7 TRBD2
TGTGCCAGCAGCTTAGGAGGGACTAGCGGGAGTTCAGATACGCAGTATTTT CASSLGGTSGSSDTQYF TRBV7-7 . TRBJ2-3 TRBD2
TGCGCCAGCAGTACGACTAGCGAAACAGATACGCAGTATTTT CASSTTSETDTQYF TRBV5-1 . TRBJ2-3 TRBD2
TGTGCCAGCAGCATATCGACAGGGTTTTTAGGCGAGCAGTACTTC CASSISTGFLGEQYF TRBV11-2 . TRBJ2-7 TRBD1
TGTGCCAGCAGCCCCCAGGGGTCTAATGAAAAACTGTTTTTT CASSPQGSNEKLFF TRBV27 . TRBJ1-4 .
TGTGCCAGCAGCTTGGTCCAGAGCACAGTCTATGGCTACACCTTC CASSLVQSTVYGYTF TRBV5-4 . TRBJ1-2 .
TGTGCCTGGAGTACACAACTGCTCCGTGGGACAGGGGGCGCATCGGTGAACACTGAAGCTTTCTTT CAWSTQLLRGTGGASVNTEAFF TRBV30 once TRBJ1-1 TRBD1
TGTGCCAGCAGAGTGGACAGAAACTATGGCTACACCTTC CASRVDRNYGYTF TRBV28 . TRBJ1-2 .
TGTGCCAGTAGTATGGTAGGGGGTCAGCCCCAGCATTTT CASSMVGGQPQHF TRBV19 . TRBJ1-5 .
TGTGCCAGCAGCCGACTAGCGGGAGGGGACGAGCAGTACTTC CASSRLAGGDEQYF TRBV7-2 . TRBJ2-7 TRBD2
TGTGCCAGCAGTTCTCCAGGCGCAACCTACGAGCAGTACTTC CASSSPGATYEQYF TRBV28 . TRBJ2-7 .
TGCGCCAGCAGCTTGACGAATCAAGAGACCCAGTACTTC CASSLTNQETQYF TRBV5-1 . TRBJ2-5 .
TGTGCCAGCAGTGATCGGGCAGGGGAAAATCAGCCCCAGCATTTT CASSDRAGENQPQHF TRBV2 . TRBJ1-5 .
TGTGCCAGCAGCAAATACTTAGGGGCGGAATACAATGAGCAGTTCTTC CASSKYLGAEYNEQFF TRBV28 . TRBJ2-1 .
TGTGCCAGCAGTTGGGCAGGGGGTACTCAGCCCCAGCATTTT CASSWAGGTQPQHF TRBV28 . TRBJ1-5 TRBD1
TGTGCCAGCAGTTACCAGGGTACTGAAAAACTGTTTTTT CASSYQGTEKLFF TRBV2 . TRBJ1-4 .
TGTGCCAGCAGCCAAGCCGGGAGAGATAACTCCTACAATGAGCAGTTCTTC CASSQAGRDNSYNEQFF TRBV4-2 . TRBJ2-1 .
TGCGCCAGCAGCCAAATTTTCGGACTAGCGGGAGGTTGGCAAGAGACCCAGTACTTC CASSQIFGLAGGWQETQYF TRBV4-1 . TRBJ2-5 TRBD2
TGTGCCAGCAGTGACTCGGGCAGGGTAAACTCTGGAAACACCATATATTTT CASSDSGRVNSGNTIYF TRBV6-4 . TRBJ1-3 .
TGTGCCAGCAGCTTGACTAGCGGGATAGTAGTCTTC CASSLTSGIVVF TRBV5-6 . TRBJ2-1 TRBD2
TGTGCCAGCAGCTTTTCAGCGGGCTCCTACAATGAGCAGTTCTTC CASSFSAGSYNEQFF TRBV11-3 once TRBJ2-1 .
TGTGCCAGCAGCTTACGCAGGGGGCGCAACGCCGGGGAGCTGTTTTTT CASSLRRGRNAGELFF TRBV7-3 . TRBJ2-2 TRBD1
TGCAGCGTAAAGGGACAGGGCAATTCACCCCTCCACTTT CSVKGQGNSPLHF TRBV29-1 . TRBJ1-6 TRBD1
TGTGCCAGCAGGGAAGGGACAGGGGCTTTTCTGAATACGCAGTATTTT CASREGTGAFLNTQYF TRBV28 . TRBJ2-3 TRBD1
TGCGCCAGCTCAAGTGGGGGATTAAGGGGCCGAACCGGGGAGCTGTTTTTT CASSSGGLRGRTGELFF TRBV5-1 . TRBJ2-2 .
TGTGCCAGCGTCGGGAACAATGAGCAGTTCTTC CASVGNNEQFF TRBV11-1 . TRBJ2-1 .
TGTGCCAGCAGTTCCGGACAGCCTCGACCCCTCCACTTT CASSSGQPRPLHF TRBV28 . TRBJ1-6 .
TGTGCCAGCAGTTTGGGCCCGGGACAGGCGGGTGACGAGCAGTACTTC CASSLGPGQAGDEQYF TRBV28 . TRBJ2-7 TRBD1
TGTGCCAGCTCACCACAAGGACAGGCTGCGGGGCCCCAGCATTTT CASSPQGQAAGPQHF TRBV18 . TRBJ1-5 TRBD1
TGCGCCAGCAGCACAGGAGGACCTGGGGCCAACGTCCTGACTTTC CASSTGGPGANVLTF TRBV5-1 . TRBJ2-6 .
TGTGCCAGCACACCCCAAGGGGCTAGCGGGAGGCGGGAGGTTGAGCAGTTCTTC CASTPQGASGRREVEQFF TRBV28 . TRBJ2-1 TRBD2
TGTGCCAGCAGCTCGGGACAGGGCGGGGGCTACACCTTC CASSSGQGGGYTF TRBV7-8 . TRBJ1-2 TRBD1